The subject of this entry is one T cell receptor beta chain. Its cognate antigen has yet to be identified. Base-call qualities are not available, and no considerably larger clone is one nucleotide away. Selected pancreatic ductal adenocarcinoma patients had undergone surgery without neoadjuvant therapy. Peripheral blood was collected in heparin tubes, from which PBMCs were isolated by histopaque density gradient and cryopreserved in approximately 10% DMSO. Using the DNeasy Blood and Tissue Kit with Proteinase K and RNase treatment, genomic DNA was extracted from 6 or 7 PBMC and roughly nine flash-frozen tumor specimens. This record belongs to a study of T cells in pancreatic ductal adenocarcinoma (dated by TCRdb to 2017 to 2019). Context from the whole study: Seeking insight into the adaptive T-cell response that arises naturally, the researchers examined how many CD8+ T cells infiltrated tumors of resected pancreatic ductal adenocarcinoma, where they sat, and what features they had, alongside the same properties of suppressive cells. The paper as a whole reports these results and caveats: There was no significant difference in T-cell clonality between tumor and blood, where mean clonality was about 0.11 for tumors and more than 0.065 for blood. Because tumors are enriched in CD45RO+ effector T cells rather than naive T cells, which biases toward lower diversity, comparisons of clonality between tumor and blood may be biased. Blood samples had more total productive templates and roughly 8-fold more unique clonotypes than tumor samples. Because most pancreatic cancer patients present with inoperable disease, the resected cohort was biased toward the minority with early-stage disease.

The immunoSEQ hsTCRB kit was used to amplify TCR beta CDR3 regions from genomic DNA. An Illumina HiSeq system was used for high-throughput TRB CDR3 sequencing. In the original analysis: The immunoSEQ software was used to analyze the sequencing reads, and any nonproductive sequences containing premature stops or frame-shifts were left out. Clonality of the repertoire was calculated as one minus Shannon entropy normalized by log2 of the number of unique productive sequences. Held by TCRdb, this immuneACCESS table contains in-frame sequences only and omits some clones. Under half of the omission traces to an unresolved V gene where checked; the cause of the rest is unknown. V and J calls plus clone size are reproduced from that table; the DNA served to infer D and trimming. The sample contains roughly 100,000 clones, roughly 96% of them found a single time. Around 3.2% of the sample rests with the top ten.

The germline V gene specifies ENHRY as CDR1 and SYGVKD as CDR2. V drops 6 bases and J drops 0 bases, leaving 6 bases in between. The CDR3 goes from the cysteine to the phenylalanine over 13 residues. Only the CDR3 DNA stays, 39 bases, in frame from base 1. The chain is assembled from TRBV10-3 and TRBJ1-5; the D gene cannot be named for sure. This receptor was taken from a human donor with pancreatic ductal adenocarcinoma. Sequencing was carried out using PBMCs. CDR3 reads: CAISPYSNQPQHF. At the DNA level, the sequence is TGTGCCATCAGCCCTTATAGCAATCAGCCCCAGCATTTT.